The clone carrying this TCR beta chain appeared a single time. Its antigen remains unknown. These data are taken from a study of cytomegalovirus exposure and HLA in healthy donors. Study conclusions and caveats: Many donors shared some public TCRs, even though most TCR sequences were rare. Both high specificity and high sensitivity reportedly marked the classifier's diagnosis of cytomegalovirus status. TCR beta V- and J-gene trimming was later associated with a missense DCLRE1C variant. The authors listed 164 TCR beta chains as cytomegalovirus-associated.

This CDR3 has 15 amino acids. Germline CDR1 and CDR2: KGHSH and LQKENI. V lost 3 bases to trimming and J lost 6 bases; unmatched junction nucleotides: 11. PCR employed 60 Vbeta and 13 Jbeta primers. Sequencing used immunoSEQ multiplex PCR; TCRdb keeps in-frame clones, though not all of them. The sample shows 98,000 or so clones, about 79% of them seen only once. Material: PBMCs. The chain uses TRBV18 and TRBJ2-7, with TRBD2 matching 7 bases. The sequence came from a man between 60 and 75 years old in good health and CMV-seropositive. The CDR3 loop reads CASSPNGGSSGEQYF. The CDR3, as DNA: TGTGCCAGCTCACCTAACGGGGGGTCCTCTGGCGAGCAGTACTTC.